These 22 T cell receptor beta chains originate from one sample sequenced in a study of blood T cell repertoires in COVID-19. Only in-frame clones appear in the TCRdb table, and some are missing; sequencing was by immunoSEQ multiplex PCR. The sample lists approximately 150,000 clones, around four fifths occurring once. Sequences were obtained from peripheral blood. These receptors originate from a human donor in a cohort sampled during active COVID-19.

This clone was seen a handful of times. In the same sample, other DNA sequences code for this CDR3. The V call is TRBV6-6, the J call TRBJ1-5, with TRBD1 matching over 10 bases. Trimming took 2 bases from V and 5 from J; bases not matched to a gene: 0. Germline-derived CDR1 and CDR2 are MNHNY and SVGAGI (reference sequence). The CDR3 runs 14 residues. CDR3 sequence reads: CASSYGTGDQPQHF. The CDR3 DNA is TGTGCCAGCAGTTACGGGACAGGGGATCAGCCCCAGCATTTT.

The chain uses TRBV19 and TRBJ1-1; no clear D. Germline V lookup: CDR1 LNHDA, CDR2 SQIVND (reference sequence). The CDR3 is 13 residues long. Trimming took 4 bases from V and 1 from J, leaving 7 bases between them. CDR3 coding DNA: TGTGCCAGTAGTAACTCCCGGAACACTGAAGCTTTCTTT. Translated, it gives CASSNSRNTEAFF. Full variable domain (outside the CDR3, taken from reference TRBV19 and TRBJ1-1): DGGITQSPKYLFRKEGQNVTLSCEQNLNHDAMYWYRQDPGQGLRLIYYSQIVNDFQKGDIAEGYSVSREKKESFPLTVTSAQKNPTAFYLCASSNSRNTEAFFGQGTRLTVV.

The chain carries TRBV27 and TRBJ1-1, with TRBD1 identical over 7 bases. Germline CDR1 is MNHEY and CDR2 is SMNVEV (reference sequence). V gave up 3 bases and J gave up 1 base; unmatched junction bases: 5. The CDR3 runs to 15 residues. CDR3 amino acids: CASSFWTGGNTEAFF. CDR3 DNA sequence: TGTGCCAGCAGTTTTTGGACAGGAGGGAACACTGAAGCTTTCTTT.

The J gene is TRBJ2-7, the V gene TRBV27; a weak D match, TRBD1 (6 bases). This CDR3 spans 16 amino acids. Germline V CDR1 and CDR2: MNHEY, SMNVEV (reference sequence). V was pared by 1 base and J by 6 bases, with 19 bases between. Here the CDR3 DNA reads TGTGCCAGCAGTTTATTGGACAGCCGAAGGGTTACCGAGCAGTACGTC. Its translation: CASSLLDSRRVTEQYV.

The rearrangement links TRBV27 to TRBJ1-1; D remains ambiguous. The V and J ends lost 5 bases and 4 bases respectively, with 11 bases between them. The CDR3 length is 13 residues. Germline CDR1 reads MNHEY; CDR2 reads SMNVEV (reference sequence). DNA for the CDR3: TGTGCCAGCAGTCCGCGACACCTCACTGAAGCTTTCTTT. Its protein product is CASSPRHLTEAFF.

V and J are TRBV10-1 and TRBJ2-7; no clear D. Germline assignment: CDR1 WNHNN and CDR2 SYGVQD (reference sequence). The CDR3 totals 13 residues. The V end was cut by 2 bases, the J end by 3 bases, with 8 bases between. CDR3 sequence: CASSEGPNYEQYV. CDR3 coding DNA: TGCGCCAGCAGTGAGGGGCCCAACTACGAGCAGTACGTC.

The chain recombines TRBV5-1 with TRBJ2-1, with 12 bases aligning to TRBD2. After removal of 2 bases from V and 6 bases from J, the junction contained 6 bases not matched to a gene. The V gene's germline CDR1 is SGHRS and CDR2 YFSETQ. CDR3 length equals 16 residues. The CDR3, as DNA: TGCGCCAGCAGCTTCACGACTAGCGGGAGCGGCAATGAGCAGTTCTTC. It is translated as CASSFTTSGSGNEQFF.

The gene calls are TRBV2 and TRBJ2-3; tentative D call: TRBD2 (6 bases). Germline assignment: CDR1 SNHLY and CDR2 FYNNEI. V was cut by 3 bases and J by 0 bases, with 10 bases left in between. The CDR3 runs 15 residues. The CDR3 reads CASSERGTSTDTQYF. The CDR3 DNA sequence: TGTGCCAGCAGTGAGCGGGGTACTAGCACAGATACGCAGTATTTT.

The gene calls are TRBV2 and TRBJ1-1; 11 nucleotides align to TRBD1. The germline V gene encodes CDR1 SNHLY and CDR2 FYNNEI. CDR3 length: 17 amino acids. V shed 3 bases, J shed 2 bases, and the junction held 8 bases outside the gene matches. CDR3 DNA: TGTGCCAGCAGTGACGGGACAGGGGGTAAGGGAAACACTGAAGCTTTCTTT. Its translation: CASSDGTGGKGNTEAFF.

The V call is TRBV5-8, the J call TRBJ2-1; D is perhaps TRBD2 (7 bases). Trimming took off 6 bases at V and 6 bases at J, with 19 bases between the two ends. Looked up from germline, CDR1 is SGHTS and CDR2 is YDEGEE. The CDR3 is 15 residues long. The CDR3 nucleotides read TGTGCCAGCAACCTGGGGTCCGGGGGGCCCAATGAGCAGTTCTTC. It yields the protein CASNLGSGGPNEQFF.

The chain combines TRBV4-2 with TRBJ1-4, with 8 bases identical to TRBD1. V shed 4 bases and J 8 bases; nucleotides not matched to a gene: 9. Germline values: CDR1 LGHNA, CDR2 YNFKEQ. The CDR3 has 15 amino acids. In DNA form, the CDR3 reads TGTGCCAGCAGCCGAGAAGGACAGGGAGACGAAAAACTGTTTTTT. Amino acid sequence: CASSREGQGDEKLFF.

This clone turned up a few times. The V gene is TRBV24-1, the J gene TRBJ2-2; 9 nucleotides match TRBD1. The CDR3 is 18 amino acids. Germline V gives CDR1 KGHDR, CDR2 SFDVKD. V dropped 0 bases and J dropped 4; count of bases not matched to a gene: 8. In nucleotides, the CDR3 is TGTGCCACCAGTGATTTGCCCAGGACAGGGGACCTCACCGGGGAGCTGTTTTTT. Encoded protein: CATSDLPRTGDLTGELFF.

The chain employs TRBV29-1 and TRBJ1-4; D gene unclear. The CDR3 extends over 12 amino acids. From germline, CDR1 is SQVTM and CDR2 ANQGSEA. Trimming took 6 bases from V and 6 from J, leaving 11 bases between them. The DNA for the CDR3 is TGCAGCGTCCAAAGCGGGGATGAAAAACTGTTTTTT. Translation gives CSVQSGDEKLFF. The full variable domain, in which reference TRBV29-1 and TRBJ1-4 provide the parts outside the CDR3, is SAVISQKPSRDICQRGTSLTIQCQVDSQVTMMFWYRQQPGQSLTLIATANQGSEATYESGFVIDKFPISRPNLTFSTLTVSNMSPEDSSIYLCSVQSGDEKLFFGSGTQLSVL.

The rearrangement links TRBV7-9 to TRBJ1-2; 10 bases are a match to TRBD1. Germline V lookup: CDR1 SEHNR, CDR2 FQNEAQ (reference sequence). The V gene end was trimmed by 6 bases and the J gene end by 5 bases; junction bases not matched to a gene: 6. The CDR3 has 14 residues. This CDR3 reads CASRPRTGGYGYTF. The CDR3 coding sequence is TGTGCCAGCAGACCCAGGACAGGGGGATATGGCTACACCTTC.

The table lists this clone with a few counts. V is TRBV5-5 and J is TRBJ1-6; no reliable D call. The length of the CDR3 is 17 residues. V shed 4 bases and J shed 5 bases, with 19 bases lying between them. Germline CDR1 SGHKS, CDR2 YYEKEE (reference sequence). The CDR3 reads CASSPAEPPVNNSPLHF. The CDR3 coding sequence is TGTGCCAGCAGCCCGGCGGAGCCCCCTGTAAATAATTCACCCCTCCACTTT.

The V gene is TRBV27, the J gene TRBJ2-1; 7 bases line up with TRBD1. The CDR3 is 16 residues long. Germline V CDR1 and CDR2: MNHEY, SMNVEV (reference sequence). V lost 1 base to trimming and J lost 0 bases; unmatched junction nucleotides: 3. The CDR3 region is CASSLYQGVSYNEQFF. The CDR3 DNA follows: TGTGCCAGCAGTTTATACCAGGGGGTCTCCTACAATGAGCAGTTCTTC.

The chain has TRBV7-6 and TRBJ2-2; TRBD2 aligns across 11 bases. Per germline, CDR1 SGHVS and CDR2 FNYEAQ. CDR3 length: 18 residues. The V segment lost 2 bases and the J segment 0 bases; nucleotides outside the gene matches: 5. The CDR3 DNA is TGTGCCAGCAGCTTATCTAGCGGGGGGCCAACGAACACCGGGGAGCTGTTTTTT. Translating gives CASSLSSGGPTNTGELFF.

This chain connects TRBV7-9 to TRBJ1-3, with TRBD1 matching over 7 bases. This CDR3 is 16 amino acids long. V was pared by 3 bases and J by 2 bases, with 7 bases of the junction left unmatched. CDR1 and CDR2 (germline): SEHNR, FQNEAQ (reference sequence). The CDR3 spells CASSFRDSLTGNTIYF. Written as DNA, the CDR3 is TGTGCCAGCAGCTTCCGGGACAGTCTTACTGGAAACACCATATATTTT.

The V and J genes are TRBV3-1 (or the pseudogene TRBV3-2) and TRBJ2-1; 7 nucleotides agree with TRBD2. Germline lookup yields CDR1 LGHDT and CDR2 YNNKEL (reference sequence). The V and J ends lost 8 bases and 4 bases, in that order; junction bases with no gene match: 8. This CDR3 spans 14 amino acids. Written as DNA, the CDR3 is TGTGCCAGCCAGACGGGGGGACCTTACAATGAGCAGTTCTTC. Amino acid sequence: CASQTGGPYNEQFF.

The J gene is TRBJ2-3, the V gene TRBV9; TRBD1 matches at 8 bases. Trimming at V came to 2 bases and at J to 5 bases, leaving 7 bases not matched to a gene. The V gene's germline CDR1 is SGDLS and CDR2 YYNGEE. CDR3 size: 15 residues. CDR3: CASSVTGVNGDTQYF. The DNA for the CDR3 is TGTGCCAGCAGCGTGACAGGGGTTAACGGAGATACGCAGTATTTT.

The rearrangement joins TRBV6-5 to TRBJ1-5, with D perhaps matching TRBD1 (5 bases). This CDR3 has 14 residues. Germline V gene sequence: CDR1 MNHEY, CDR2 SVGAGI. V was cut by 7 bases and J by 1 base, with 11 bases left in between. The CDR3 DNA reads as TGTGCCAGCACACCAGGACACAGCAATCAGCCCCAGCATTTT. Protein sequence: CASTPGHSNQPQHF.

This chain connects TRBV12-3 or TRBV12-4 to TRBJ2-5; no definite D call. The length of the CDR3 is 12 residues. Trimming removed 3 bases at V and 2 bases at J, with 4 bases between. CDR3 protein: CASSFSQETQYF. CDR3 nucleotide sequence: TGTGCCAGCAGTTTTTCTCAAGAGACCCAGTACTTC.